These T cell receptor beta chains were read from a single sample in a study of vaccination and CD4 T cells after COVID-19. No antigen has been assigned to these receptors. A single record per CDR3 protein comes from TCRdb applying MiXCR to the PCR reads. This sample yields 15,000 to 20,000 distinct CDR3 sequences, of which roughly 51% are seen a single time; 7.2% belongs to the top ten. Sequencing used CD4+ T cells from blood, cultured in vitro, obtained before SARS-CoV-2 vaccination. These receptor sequences come from a human donor who had recovered from COVID-19. Both conserved end residues are part of each CDR3. The D gene is left open where the match is weak. Size values are once, few and many counts, or a class for expanded clones, and some rows have none.

J: TRBJ1-1; size: large; D: NA; V: TRBV6-5; CDR3: CASSYGWTPGGVNTEAFF; DNA: TGTGCCAGCAGTTACGGATGGACACCCGGGGGGGTGAACACTGAAGCTTTCTTT
J: TRBJ1-2; size: NA; D: NA; V: TRBV12-3/TRBV12-4; CDR3: CASSWETFGYTF; DNA: TGTGCCAGCAGTTGGGAAACGTTTGGCTACACCTTC
J: TRBJ1-1; size: NA; D: TRBD1; V: TRBV20-1; CDR3: CSAFGTGNTEAFF; DNA: TGCAGTGCTTTCGGGACAGGGAACACTGAAGCTTTCTTT
J: TRBJ2-5; size: NA; D: TRBD2; V: TRBV6-5; CDR3: CASSYSSGRETQYF; DNA: TGTGCCAGCAGTTACTCTAGCGGGAGAGAGACCCAGTACTTC
J: TRBJ1-1; size: NA; D: TRBD1; V: TRBV20-1; CDR3: CSARIPDRASEAFF; DNA: TGCAGTGCTAGAATACCGGACAGGGCCTCTGAAGCTTTCTTT
J: TRBJ1-4; size: NA; D: NA; V: TRBV28; CDR3: CASASRGFAEKLFF; DNA: TGTGCCAGCGCTAGTAGAGGTTTCGCCGAAAAACTGTTTTTT
J: TRBJ1-5; size: few; D: NA; V: TRBV19; CDR3: CASTIWGTRQPQHF; DNA: TGTGCCAGTACCATTTGGGGGACCAGGCAGCCCCAGCATTTT
J: TRBJ1-5; size: few; D: NA; V: TRBV20-1; CDR3: CSAPGQNSNQPQHF; DNA: TGCAGTGCACCCGGACAGAATAGCAATCAGCCCCAGCATTTT
J: TRBJ2-7; size: few; D: TRBD1; V: TRBV6-1; CDR3: CASSPGGYEQYF; DNA: TGTGCCAGCAGTCCAGGGGGCTACGAGCAGTACTTC
J: TRBJ2-2; size: NA; D: TRBD2; V: TRBV10-3; CDR3: CAISGVGGSSTGELFF; DNA: TGTGCCATCAGTGGGGTAGGCGGGAGTAGCACCGGGGAGCTGTTTTTT
J: TRBJ2-7; size: few; D: TRBD2; V: TRBV30; CDR3: CAWRSSGGYEQYF; DNA: TGTGCCTGGAGGTCTAGCGGGGGCTACGAGCAGTACTTC